The 12 T cell receptor beta chains presented below share a single source sample, sequenced in a study of T cells in localized non-small cell lung cancer. Repertoires were generated with immunoSEQ multiplex PCR, while TCRdb's copy carries only in-frame clones and drops some. The sample has 100,000 to 150,000 clones, 89% seen once; the top ten hold around 1.5%. The source material was peripheral blood, sampled before any cancer treatment. These receptors all come from a female donor over 55 with stage I lung adenocarcinoma.

The chain recombines TRBV5-4 with TRBJ2-1, with 9 bases aligning to TRBD1. The CDR3 runs to 16 residues. CDR1 and CDR2 (germline): SGHNT, YYREEE (reference sequence). The V and J ends lost 0 bases and 4 bases, in that order; junction bases with no gene match: 5. The CDR3 DNA reads as TGTGCCAGCAGCTTGGGTGGGACAGGGCCTTACAATGAGCAGTTCTTC. Translating gives CASSLGGTGPYNEQFF. The whole variable domain, remainder taken from reference TRBV5-4 and TRBJ2-1, is ETGVTQSPTHLIKTRGQQVTLRCSSQSGHNTVSWYQQALGQGPQFIFQYYREEENGRGNFPPRFSGLQFPNYSSELNVNALELDDSALYLCASSLGGTGPYNEQFFGPGTRLTVL.

This rearrangement joins TRBV6-1 to TRBJ1-5; 7 bases align to TRBD1. CDR3 size: 14 residues. CDR1 MNHNS and CDR2 SASEGT come from the germline V gene. Unmatched junction bases numbered 5, after V lost 5 bases and J lost 4 bases. CDR3 protein: CASSREQGNQPQHF. CDR3 coding DNA: TGTGCCAGCAGTCGGGAACAGGGGAATCAGCCCCAGCATTTT.

V is TRBV5-4 and J is TRBJ2-3; D is perhaps TRBD2 (6 bases). CDR3 length: 14 residues. V was clipped by 3 bases and J by 2 bases, with 10 bases between them. Germline CDR1 reads SGHNT; CDR2 reads YYREEE (reference sequence). The CDR3 sequence: CASSSERATDTQYF. Written as DNA, the CDR3 is TGTGCCAGCAGCTCCGAGCGGGCCACAGATACGCAGTATTTT. The full variable domain, its missing parts supplied by reference TRBV5-4 and TRBJ2-3, is ETGVTQSPTHLIKTRGQQVTLRCSSQSGHNTVSWYQQALGQGPQFIFQYYREEENGRGNFPPRFSGLQFPNYSSELNVNALELDDSALYLCASSSERATDTQYFGPGTRLTVL.

V usage is TRBV18 and J usage is TRBJ1-2; D is possibly TRBD1 (5 bases). Between the trimmed V and J ends, which lost 2 bases and 4 bases, there was a span of 8 bases. Germline V gene lookup returns CDR1 KGHSH and CDR2 LQKENI. The CDR3 spans 13 residues. The CDR3 DNA reads TGTGCCAGCTCACCAATGGGGGGCTATGGCTACACCTTC. Its protein product is CASSPMGGYGYTF.

This clone is a singleton in its sample. This may stem from a read error, because a much larger clone lies one nucleotide away. Other DNA sequences in the same sample also yield this CDR3. This chain connects TRBV4-1 to TRBJ1-1, with D uncertain. Germline values: CDR1 MGHRA, CDR2 YSYEKL. Deletions cut 4 bases from V and 4 bases from J, with 7 bases between. The CDR3 loop spans 12 amino acids. CDR3 coding DNA: TGCGCCAGCAGCCTCGCCGGCACTGAAGCTTTCTTT. Protein sequence: CASSLAGTEAFF.

This chain connects TRBV6-5 to TRBJ2-7, with 7 bases aligning to TRBD2. Trimming at V came to 2 bases and at J to 0 bases, leaving 4 bases not matched to a gene. The germline CDR1 and CDR2 sequences are MNHEY and SVGAGI. This CDR3 has 15 residues. For the CDR3, the DNA is TGTGCCAGCAGTTACCTAGCGGATAGCTCCTACGAGCAGTACTTC. This codes for CASSYLADSSYEQYF.

To note about this clone: One junction end disagrees with the germline gene, perhaps due to a read error. This rearrangement joins TRBV6-9 to TRBJ2-2, with TRBD2 matching over 13 bases. Looked up from germline, CDR1 is MNHGY and CDR2 is SVAAGI. The CDR3 sequence is 17 residues long. The DNA of the CDR3 is TGTGCCAGCAGTCCAAAAGGACTAGCGGGAGTCCACCGGGGAGCTGTTTTT. Amino acid sequence: CASSPKGLAGVHRGAVF.

This chain connects TRBV28 to TRBJ2-7; 7 bases agree with TRBD2. Germline V gene lookup returns CDR1 MDHEN and CDR2 SYDVKM. Losses at the gene ends were 6 bases for V and 3 bases for J; bases not matched to a gene: 5. The CDR3 is 13 amino acids. The chain's CDR3 is CASSSGGNYEQYF. The CDR3 nucleotides read TGTGCCAGCAGCTCCGGGGGGAACTACGAGCAGTACTTC.

The CDR3 spells CASSYSNRRNTEAFF. In DNA form, the CDR3 reads TGTGCCAGCAGTTACTCGAACCGGAGGAACACTGAAGCTTTCTTT. This chain joins TRBV6-5 and TRBJ1-1; D remains unclear. The germline V gene has CDR1 MNHEY and CDR2 SVGAGI. V dropped 0 bases and J dropped 1 base, with 9 bases sitting between them. CDR3 length: 15 residues.

The rearrangement joins TRBV18 to TRBJ2-2; a weak D match, TRBD2 (6 bases). The germline V and J ends were trimmed by 11 bases and 6 bases, with 25 bases remaining between them. There are 16 residues in the CDR3. Germline V lookup: CDR1 KGHSH, CDR2 LQKENI. CDR3 sequence reads: CAGALRGSPTPGELFF. DNA for the CDR3: TGTGCCGGCGCACTTCGGGGGTCCCCAACACCCGGGGAGCTGTTTTTT.

This clone has just one count. This chain links TRBV5-6 with TRBJ1-2, with D tentatively TRBD1 (6 bases). Trimming pared 2 bases from V and 5 bases from J, leaving 10 bases between. CDR1 and CDR2 from the germline V gene are SGHDT and YYEEEE. The CDR3 sequence is 13 residues long. CDR3 in amino acids: CASSLGQPYGYTF. CDR3 DNA: TGTGCCAGCAGCTTAGGACAGCCTTATGGCTACACCTTC.

The chain uses TRBV29-1 and TRBJ2-3; 7 bases are a match to TRBD2. Unmatched junction bases numbered 8, after V lost 6 bases and J lost 5 bases. CDR3 length: 13 amino acids. Germline CDR1 and CDR2: SQVTM and ANQGSEA. The CDR3 nucleotides read TGCAGCGTCAAACTAGCGATCCGAGATACGCAGTATTTT. The encoded protein is CSVKLAIRDTQYF.